The clone carrying this T cell receptor beta chain has just a few counts. The entry originates in a study of blood T cell repertoires in COVID-19. Background on the study: Nucleic acid was either cDNA or gDNA, and it came from T cells, B-cell-depleted T cells, or PBMCs.

Authors' methods: Amplification of reference gene primers was used by the study to estimate nucleated cell counts. Sequencing was performed with immunoSEQ multiplex PCR; in TCRdb, only in-frame clones are kept and a portion is missing. V and J calls and clone size are copied from that table; D and trimming were computed from the DNA. The table has 60,000 to 80,000 clones, around 82% seen once. With 3 bases removed from V and 1 base from J, the gap between germline ends came to 6 bases. The CDR3 runs 13 residues. The germline CDR1 and CDR2 sequences are ENHRY and SYGVKD. The sequenced sample was peripheral blood. The V and J genes are TRBV10-3 and TRBJ1-1, with D unclear. The origin of this receptor is a man over 45 with active COVID-19. The CDR3 spells CAISDAKNTEAFF. CDR3 sequence (DNA): TGTGCCATCAGTGACGCGAAGAACACTGAAGCTTTCTTT.